This T cell receptor beta chain was recorded in a study of beta chain features in type 1 diabetes. Overall study findings and caveats: Individuals with type 1 diabetes displayed fewer insertions and more deletions at VDJ junctions. Sequencing the cDNA could make cells with high TCR expression show up more than they should.

The germline V and J ends were trimmed by 5 bases and 3 bases, with 17 bases remaining between them. The germline gives CDR1 SGHTA, CDR2 FQGTGA. The CDR3 is made up of 15 amino acids. All of the isolated RNA was reverse transcribed, so expressed TCRB transcripts were sequenced. Some clones are missing from TCRdb's copy, which holds only in-frame ones; the method was immunoSEQ multiplex PCR. The sample holds approximately 170,000 clones, just over 9% seen once. This clone has more than one count but fewer than ten. Antigen: not known. The V gene is TRBV7-3, the J gene TRBJ2-7, with D possibly TRBD2 on 7 matching bases. The TCR comes from a woman between 18 and 30 years old in good health. What was sequenced was central memory CD4+ T cells from blood. CDR3 loop: CASSQGGASNYEQYF. The CDR3 DNA sequence: TGTGCCAGCAGCCAAGGGGGGGCCTCTAACTACGAGCAGTACTTC.